The 22 T cell receptor beta chains in this list originate from one sample, sequenced in a study of PD-1 and CTLA-4 blockade in melanoma. Assay used: immunoSEQ multiplex PCR; TCRdb lists only in-frame clones, some missing. The sample has almost 30,000 clones; less than 90% are singletons. The specimen was CD8+ T cells from peripheral blood, collected before anti-PD-1 treatment. These receptors were obtained from a human donor with melanoma.

The chain's CDR3 is CASSQPGLLAYNEQFF. DNA of the CDR3: TGTGCCAGTAGTCAACCGGGACTCCTAGCCTACAATGAGCAGTTCTTC. This rearrangement joins TRBV19 to TRBJ2-1, with D perhaps matching TRBD2 (6 bases). The germline gives CDR1 LNHDA, CDR2 SQIVND (reference sequence). V dropped 5 bases and J dropped 2 bases, with 16 bases sitting between them. This CDR3 is 16 amino acids long.

This rearrangement joins TRBV9 to TRBJ2-1; D is possibly TRBD1 or TRBD2 (6 bases each). The CDR3 has 16 residues. Germline V lookup: CDR1 SGDLS, CDR2 YYNGEE. V lost 4 bases and J 3 bases, leaving 17 bases between the germline ends. The CDR3 spells CASSPPGGKGYNEQFF. The CDR3 bases are TGTGCCAGCAGCCCCCCCGGGGGCAAGGGCTACAATGAGCAGTTCTTC.

The chain joins TRBV4-1 to TRBJ2-3; tentatively, D is TRBD1 or TRBD2 (5 bases each). The germline V gene encodes CDR1 MGHRA and CDR2 YSYEKL. V dropped 0 bases and J dropped 6 bases, with 25 bases sitting between them. The CDR3 is 19 residues long. The CDR3 bases are TGCGCCAGCAGCCAAGAAAATGGACCGGGGCTTGGTCCTCCCGATACGCAGTATTTT. This sequence encodes CASSQENGPGLGPPDTQYF.

The genes are TRBV12-3 or TRBV12-4 and TRBJ2-1, with a tentative D call TRBD2 (5 bases). Deletions cut 6 bases from V and 6 bases from J, with 12 bases between. CDR3 length: 13 residues. CDR3 nucleotide sequence: TGTGCCAGCAGCTGGACTCTGGGCAATGAGCAGTTCTTC. Translation gives CASSWTLGNEQFF.

The V call is TRBV27, the J call TRBJ2-7; the D gene is possibly TRBD1 (5 bases). Germline V gene lookup returns CDR1 MNHEY and CDR2 SMNVEV (reference sequence). The CDR3 covers 14 residues. V lost 2 bases and J 2 bases, leaving 10 bases between the germline ends. The CDR3 DNA sequence: TGTGCCAGCAGTTTAAGAGGCAGGGCCTACGAGCAGTACTTC. The encoded protein is CASSLRGRAYEQYF.

V gene TRBV24-1 combines with J gene TRBJ2-2; no definite D call. CDR1 and CDR2 from the germline V gene are KGHDR and SFDVKD. The CDR3 has 15 residues. The V gene lost 10 bases and the J gene lost 5 bases, with 19 bases spanning the gap. CDR3: CATQKAGDLTGELFF. The DNA for the CDR3 is TGTGCCACTCAAAAGGCAGGCGATCTTACCGGGGAGCTGTTTTTT.

The chain links TRBV5-1 to TRBJ2-3, with TRBD2 identical over 10 bases. This CDR3 comprises 17 residues. The J segment lost 2 bases and the V segment lost 5 bases, leaving 11 bases of the junction unmatched. CDR1 is SGHRS and CDR2 is YFSETQ in the germline V gene. CDR3: CASSEASGGLTTDTQYF. CDR3 DNA: TGCGCCAGCAGTGAGGCTAGCGGGGGACTCACCACAGATACGCAGTATTTT.

This rearrangement joins TRBV4-1 to TRBJ1-6, with D perhaps TRBD1 (6 bases). The germline CDR1 and CDR2 sequences are MGHRA and YSYEKL. The CDR3 covers 15 residues. Deletions cut 3 bases from V and 5 bases from J, with 11 bases between. The CDR3 nucleotides read TGCGCCAGCAGCCACTTGACAGGAGATAATTCACCCCTCCACTTT. It codes for CASSHLTGDNSPLHF.

The J gene is TRBJ2-2, the V gene TRBV11-3, with unresolved D. Germline CDR1 SGHNT, CDR2 YENEEA. The germline V and J ends were trimmed by 6 bases and 1 base, with 12 bases remaining between them. The CDR3 length is 15 residues. Written as DNA, the CDR3 is TGTGCCAGCAGGATTGGGAAAGGGAACACCGGGGAGCTGTTTTTT. This gives the protein CASRIGKGNTGELFF.

V is TRBV7-6 and J is TRBJ2-1; 14 bases map to TRBD2. Germline V gives CDR1 SGHVS, CDR2 FNYEAQ. The CDR3 loop spans 17 amino acids. Trimming at V came to 4 bases and at J to 5 bases, leaving 7 bases not matched to a gene. The CDR3 loop is CASSSPSGLAGDNEQFF. CDR3 nucleotide sequence: TGTGCCAGCAGCTCCCCCTCGGGACTAGCGGGGGACAATGAGCAGTTCTTC.

The CDR3 here is CASSQDSSYEQYF. The CDR3 DNA follows: TGTGCCAGCAGCCAAGATAGTTCCTACGAGCAGTACTTC. This chain joins TRBV14 and TRBJ2-7, with D uncertain. Trimming removed 0 bases at V and 1 base at J, with 4 bases between. Germline assignment: CDR1 SGHDN and CDR2 FVKESK. The CDR3 is 13 amino acids.

The chain is built from TRBV19 and TRBJ1-1; no firm D call. Trimming pared 1 base from V and 4 bases from J, leaving 7 bases between. Germline assignment: CDR1 LNHDA and CDR2 SQIVND (reference sequence). The CDR3 runs 13 residues. CDR3 sequence (DNA): TGTGCCAGTAGTATAGTTGGGAGCACTGAAGCTTTCTTT. It codes for CASSIVGSTEAFF.

This chain uses TRBV7-9 with TRBJ2-7, with D unclear. CDR3 length: 12 amino acids. V gave up 3 bases and J gave up 3 bases, with 6 bases separating them. The germline V gene has CDR1 SEHNR and CDR2 FQNEAQ (reference sequence). CDR3 in amino acids: CASSFGVYEQYF. The CDR3 DNA sequence: TGTGCCAGCAGCTTTGGGGTCTACGAGCAGTACTTC.

This chain uses TRBV2 with TRBJ2-1; 9 bases map to TRBD2. After removal of 7 bases from V and 7 bases from J, the junction contained 8 bases not matched to a gene. Germline loops: CDR1 SNHLY, CDR2 FYNNEI. CDR3 length equals 14 residues. The CDR3, as DNA: TGTGCCAGCACCCGCGGGAGGGCCGGAAATGAGCAGTTCTTC. Its protein product is CASTRGRAGNEQFF. The complete variable domain, with remaining parts taken from reference TRBV2 and TRBJ2-1, reads EPEVTQTPSHQVTQMGQEVILRCVPISNHLYFYWYRQILGQKVEFLVSFYNNEISEKSEIFDDQFSVERPDGSNFTLKIRSTKLEDSAMYFCASTRGRAGNEQFFGPGTRLTVL.

The V and J genes are TRBV7-9 and TRBJ1-5, with D possibly being TRBD1 (5 bases). CDR3 length: 17 amino acids. Germline V lookup: CDR1 SEHNR, CDR2 FQNEAQ (reference sequence). With 0 bases removed from V and 5 bases from J, the gap between germline ends came to 17 bases. CDR3 sequence: CASSLASGLAVDQPQHF. CDR3 DNA sequence: TGTGCCAGCAGCTTAGCCTCGGGACTCGCGGTAGATCAGCCCCAGCATTTT.

The V call is TRBV6-2 or TRBV6-3, the J call TRBJ2-4; perhaps D is TRBD1 or TRBD2 (5 bases each). V lost 5 bases to trimming and J lost 9 bases, with 8 bases between them. The CDR3 consists of 11 residues. CDR1 is MNHEY, CDR2 SVGEGT, per germline. The CDR3 region is CASSRDGIQYF. As DNA, the CDR3 is TGTGCCAGCAGTCGGGACGGCATTCAGTACTTC.

The V gene is TRBV30, the J gene TRBJ1-2, with a tentative D call TRBD1 (5 bases). V gave up 2 bases and J gave up 4 bases, with 14 bases separating them. CDR3 size: 14 residues. Germline V CDR1 and CDR2: GTSNPN, SVGIG (reference sequence). The CDR3 DNA sequence: TGTGCCTGGAGTCCAGAACTCCAGGGCTATGGCTACACCTTC. The encoded protein is CAWSPELQGYGYTF.

The chain links TRBV15 to TRBJ2-7; TRBD1 agrees at 12 bases. CDR1 and CDR2 (germline): LNHNV, YYDKDF (reference sequence). The V gene end was trimmed by 1 base and the J gene end by 3 bases; junction bases not matched to a gene: 7. The CDR3 length is 17 residues. CDR3: CATSRGPGTGGVYEQYF. CDR3 DNA: TGTGCCACCAGCAGAGGGCCCGGGACAGGGGGCGTCTACGAGCAGTACTTC.

This clone came up once. The CDR3 here is CASTLTALNPYEQYF. CDR3 sequence (DNA): TGTGCCAGTACCCTCACAGCATTAAACCCCTACGAGCAGTACTTC. This chain connects TRBV19 to TRBJ2-7; D gene unclear. Germline values: CDR1 LNHDA, CDR2 SQIVND (reference sequence). Trimming shortened V by 7 bases and J by 2 bases, and 18 bases separated the two germline ends. The CDR3 contains 15 residues.

This chain joins TRBV13 and TRBJ2-7, with 9 bases matching TRBD1. Germline V CDR1 and CDR2: PRHDT, FYEKMQ (reference sequence). After removal of 2 bases from V and 4 bases from J, the junction contained 6 bases not matched to a gene. This CDR3 has 15 amino acids. This CDR3 is CASSLQGQGRYEQYF. CDR3 in DNA: TGTGCCAGCAGCTTACAGGGACAGGGAAGATACGAGCAGTACTTC.

The J gene is TRBJ1-4, the V gene TRBV27; D uncertain. Germline CDR1 and CDR2: MNHEY and SMNVEV (reference sequence). The CDR3 has 15 amino acids. Trimming took off 2 bases at V and 8 bases at J, with 15 bases between the two ends. The CDR3: CASSLMVGAAEKLFF. The DNA of the CDR3 is TGTGCCAGCAGTTTAATGGTCGGAGCCGCCGAAAAACTGTTTTTT.

This sequence joins TRBV7-9 and TRBJ2-7; D may be TRBD2 (5 bases). The V end lost 4 bases, the J end lost 4 bases, and 14 bases lay between the germline ends. In germline, CDR1 is SEHNR, CDR2 FQNEAQ (reference sequence). This CDR3 is 14 amino acids long. The CDR3 DNA is TGTGCCAGCAGCTCGGACCGAGAGGGTTACGAGCAGTACTTC. Translating gives CASSSDREGYEQYF.